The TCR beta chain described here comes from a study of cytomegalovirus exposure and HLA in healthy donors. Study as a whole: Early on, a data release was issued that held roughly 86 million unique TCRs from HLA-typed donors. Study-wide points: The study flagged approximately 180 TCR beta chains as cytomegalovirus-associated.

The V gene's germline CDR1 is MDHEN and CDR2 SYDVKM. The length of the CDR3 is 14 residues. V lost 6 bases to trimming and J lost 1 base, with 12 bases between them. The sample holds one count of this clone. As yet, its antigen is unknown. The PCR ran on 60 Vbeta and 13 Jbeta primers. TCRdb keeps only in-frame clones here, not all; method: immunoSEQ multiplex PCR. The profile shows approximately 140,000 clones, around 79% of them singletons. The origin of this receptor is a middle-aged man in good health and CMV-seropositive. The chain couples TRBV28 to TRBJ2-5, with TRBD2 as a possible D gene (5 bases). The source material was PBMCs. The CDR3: CASSSPRGQETQYF. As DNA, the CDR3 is TGTGCCAGCAGCAGTCCCCGGGGCCAAGAGACCCAGTACTTC.